The 8 T cell receptor beta chains below were found in one sample sequenced in a study of Ad26.COV2.S vaccination and SARS-CoV-2 variants. The data were produced by immunoSEQ multiplex PCR, yet TCRdb's version contains in-frame clones alone and is incomplete. The table shows hundreds of thousands of clones, with approximately 86% occurring only once. Specified treatment: about 20 received Ad26.COV2.S at low or high dose, single or two shots; roughly 5 received placebo; per-sample allocation not given. After the first vaccine or placebo injection, samples were drawn on day 63. The sequences come from peripheral blood, collected in a trial of Ad26.COV2.S vaccine versus placebo. The receptor source for this set is a person between 18 and 65 years old who received the Ad26.COV2.S COVID-19 vaccine or a placebo.

The gene calls are TRBV2 and TRBJ1-5; D gene ambiguous. This CDR3 region has 13 residues. Per germline, CDR1 SNHLY and CDR2 FYNNEI. Trimming cost V 9 bases and J 5 bases, with 14 bases left between them. For the CDR3, the DNA is TGTGCCAGTACCCCCGATGGGGATCAGCCCCAGCATTTT. It encodes CASTPDGDQPQHF. The variable domain in full, completed from reference TRBV2 and TRBJ1-5, reads EPEVTQTPSHQVTQMGQEVILRCVPISNHLYFYWYRQILGQKVEFLVSFYNNEISEKSEIFDDQFSVERPDGSNFTLKIRSTKLEDSAMYFCASTPDGDQPQHFGDGTRLSIL.

This chain joins TRBV7-9 and TRBJ2-2; D possibly corresponds to TRBD2 (5 bases). The CDR3 is 14 amino acids. Trimming took 2 bases from V and 7 from J, leaving 11 bases between them. CDR1 and CDR2 from the germline V gene are SEHNR and FQNEAQ (reference sequence). Here the CDR3 DNA reads TGTGCCAGCAGCTTATCTAGCCTGGGCGGGGAGCTGTTTTTT. Its protein product is CASSLSSLGGELFF.

The rearrangement joins TRBV4-1 to TRBJ2-1, with TRBD2 identical over 11 bases. The CDR3 runs to 20 residues. Germline CDR1 is MGHRA and CDR2 is YSYEKL. J was trimmed by 4 bases and V by 3 bases; bases with no gene match: 17. The CDR3 DNA reads TGCGCCAGCAGCCACGTCAACTTCGACAGGGGACTAGCGGCATACAATGAGCAGTTCTTC. Protein sequence: CASSHVNFDRGLAAYNEQFF.

This clone was seen once. The chain carries TRBV30 and TRBJ1-4, with D tentatively TRBD1 (5 bases). This CDR3 region has 13 residues. The germline CDR1 and CDR2 sequences are GTSNPN and SVGIG (reference sequence). With 5 bases removed from V and 7 bases from J, the gap between germline ends came to 14 bases. The CDR3 DNA reads as TGTGCCTGGGGGACCTCTGTGGGTGAAAAACTGTTTTTT. This encodes CAWGTSVGEKLFF.

V and J are TRBV5-1 and TRBJ2-7; D not certain. The CDR3 has 16 amino acids. V was trimmed by 0 bases and J by 3 bases, leaving 16 bases between them. Germline assignment: CDR1 SGHRS and CDR2 YFSETQ. The CDR3 is CASSLGPPGSDYEQYF. CDR3 in DNA: TGCGCCAGCAGCTTGGGCCCTCCGGGTTCCGACTACGAGCAGTACTTC.

The J gene is TRBJ1-1, the V gene TRBV7-2, with D possibly matching TRBD1 (5 bases). V lost 1 base, J lost 5 bases, and 11 bases lay in between. CDR3 length: 14 residues. Germline-derived CDR1 and CDR2 are SGHTA and FQGNSA. The CDR3 spells CASSLGGARTEAFF. The CDR3 DNA sequence: TGTGCCAGCAGCTTAGGAGGGGCGAGAACTGAAGCTTTCTTT.

The chain employs TRBV18 and TRBJ2-1; no reliable D call. V was cut by 4 bases and J by 0 bases, with 13 bases left in between. Per germline, CDR1 KGHSH and CDR2 LQKENI. CDR3 length: 16 residues. Written as DNA, the CDR3 is TGTGCCAGCTCACTAACCCGTCACGGCTCCTACAATGAGCAGTTCTTC. It yields the protein CASSLTRHGSYNEQFF.

This rearrangement joins TRBV2 to TRBJ2-3; 10 positions agree with TRBD2. The V segment lost 8 bases and the J segment 3 bases; nucleotides outside the gene matches: 14. The CDR3 length is 17 residues. CDR1 is SNHLY, CDR2 FYNNEI, per germline. In DNA, the CDR3 is TGTGCCAGCTCGCGGGAGGCTAGCGGGAGATTGACAGATACGCAGTATTTT. This translates into CASSREASGRLTDTQYF.